These 16 T cell receptor beta chains came from one sample sequenced in a study of blood T cell repertoires in COVID-19. Generated by immunoSEQ multiplex PCR, the TCRdb table keeps only in-frame clones and is missing some. The sample contains about 130,000 clones, approximately 86% of which appear only once. Material: PBMCs or T cells enriched from blood (not recorded which). The receptors come from a woman aged 50 to 60 who had recovered from COVID-19.

The V call is TRBV18, the J call TRBJ1-2, with D possibly being TRBD1 (6 bases). The CDR3 consists of 14 residues. V was cut by 2 bases and J by 4 bases, with 11 bases left in between. CDR1 and CDR2 (germline): KGHSH, LQKENI. The CDR3 protein is CASSPNRDPYGYTF. Here the CDR3 DNA reads TGTGCCAGCTCACCAAACAGGGATCCCTATGGCTACACCTTC.

The chain links TRBV9 to TRBJ2-1; maybe TRBD2 (6 bases). V was shortened by 3 bases and J by 0 bases, with 10 bases between the two germline ends. CDR3 length: 15 amino acids. Per germline, CDR1 SGDLS and CDR2 YYNGEE. The CDR3 reads CASSAAGSSYNEQFF. The CDR3 DNA follows: TGTGCCAGCAGCGCGGCCGGGAGCTCCTACAATGAGCAGTTCTTC.

The genes are TRBV5-1 and TRBJ1-2; 8 bases agree with TRBD1. Germline V gene lookup returns CDR1 SGHRS and CDR2 YFSETQ. This CDR3 is 16 amino acids long. V shed 0 bases and J 2 bases; nucleotides not matched to a gene: 6. The CDR3 loop is CASSLAGTGVNYGYTF. For the CDR3, the DNA is TGCGCCAGCAGCTTGGCCGGGACAGGAGTAAACTATGGCTACACCTTC.

The CDR3 DNA sequence: TGCGCCAGCAGCCGAGAGGACATCACCTACGAGCAGTACTTC. Its protein is CASSREDITYEQYF. This rearrangement joins TRBV5-1 to TRBJ2-7, with D maybe TRBD1 (5 bases). The V end lost 4 bases, the J end lost 2 bases, and 13 bases lay between the germline ends. The CDR3 length is 14 residues. Germline CDR1 reads SGHRS; CDR2 reads YFSETQ.

The V gene is TRBV27, the J gene TRBJ2-7, with D uncertain. Trimming took 4 bases from V and 0 from J, leaving 10 bases between them. The CDR3 covers 14 residues. Germline CDR1 is MNHEY and CDR2 is SMNVEV (reference sequence). The CDR3 region is CASSSSGSSYEQYF. As DNA, the CDR3 is TGTGCCAGCAGTTCGTCGGGTAGCTCCTACGAGCAGTACTTC.

This chain joins TRBV27 and TRBJ1-5, with TRBD1 identical over 8 bases. The CDR3 is 15 residues long. The V and J ends lost 2 bases and 6 bases, in that order; junction bases with no gene match: 6. Germline V gives CDR1 MNHEY, CDR2 SMNVEV (reference sequence). The CDR3 DNA reads TGTGCCAGCAGTTTAAACCCAGGGGGCCCTCAGCCCCAGCATTTT. This translates into CASSLNPGGPQPQHF.

This sequence joins TRBV28 and TRBJ2-7; 7 bases fit TRBD2. Trimming at V came to 2 bases and at J to 4 bases, leaving 11 bases not matched to a gene. Germline CDR1 is MDHEN and CDR2 is SYDVKM. CDR3 size: 16 residues. Here the CDR3 reads CASSLQGGAFTYEQYF. DNA for the CDR3: TGTGCCAGCAGTTTACAGGGAGGGGCCTTTACATACGAGCAGTACTTC.

The chain uses TRBV7-9 and TRBJ2-1; 9 nucleotides agree with TRBD2. This CDR3 comprises 15 residues. V lost 8 bases and J lost 4; bases outside the gene matches: 9. Germline CDR1 is SEHNR and CDR2 is FQNEAQ (reference sequence). The CDR3 sequence: CASPIGAGGYNEQFF. CDR3 nucleotides: TGTGCCAGCCCCATAGGGGCGGGGGGGTACAATGAGCAGTTCTTC.

The chain has TRBV29-1 and TRBJ1-2, with 8 bases lining up with TRBD1. The CDR3 has 16 residues. The V segment lost 6 bases and the J segment 0 bases; nucleotides outside the gene matches: 12. CDR1 is SQVTM, CDR2 ANQGSEA, per germline. CDR3 DNA: TGCAGCGTGGAGGCCGGGACAGGAAGAACTAACTATGGCTACACCTTC. Translating it yields CSVEAGTGRTNYGYTF.

CDR3 bases: TGCAGCGTTGAGGGAAGAGCGGGGGAGCAGTTCTTC. Protein sequence: CSVEGRAGEQFF. The chain joins TRBV29-1 to TRBJ2-1, with 7 bases aligning to TRBD2. Germline V lookup: CDR1 SQVTM, CDR2 ANQGSEA. V shed 3 bases, J shed 10 bases, and the junction held 6 bases outside the gene matches. The CDR3 runs 12 residues.

V and J are TRBV2 and TRBJ1-1; 10 bases align to TRBD1. Germline V gene lookup returns CDR1 SNHLY and CDR2 FYNNEI. V lost 4 bases, J lost 4 bases, and 3 bases stayed unmatched. The length of the CDR3 is 14 residues. Written as DNA, the CDR3 is TGTGCCAGCAGTGCGACAGGGGGCAGCACTGAAGCTTTCTTT. As protein: CASSATGGSTEAFF.

The chain links TRBV24-1 to TRBJ2-3; 9 bases map to TRBD2. The CDR3 runs 17 residues. From germline, CDR1 is KGHDR and CDR2 SFDVKD. The V and J ends lost 3 bases and 5 bases, in that order; junction bases with no gene match: 11. The CDR3 region has the DNA TGTGCCACCAGTGATCGGAGGGGCGGGGGGGCCGAAGATACGCAGTATTTT. Translation gives CATSDRRGGGAEDTQYF.

The rearrangement links TRBV4-1 to TRBJ2-3; 8 bases line up with TRBD2. CDR1 MGHRA and CDR2 YSYEKL come from the germline V gene. The CDR3 loop spans 18 amino acids. Trimming removed 1 base from V and 2 bases from J; junction bases left unmatched: 11. CDR3 amino acids: CASSQGGGAGGPTDTQYF. DNA for the CDR3: TGCGCCAGCAGCCAAGGGGGTGGGGCGGGGGGCCCCACAGATACGCAGTATTTT.

There are a few counts of this clone. The gene calls are TRBV18 and TRBJ1-5; 7 bases are a match to TRBD1. V lost 3 bases and J lost 5; bases outside the gene matches: 4. The CDR3 is made up of 14 amino acids. Germline V gives CDR1 KGHSH, CDR2 LQKENI. The CDR3 nucleotides read TGTGCCAGCTCACCGGACCAGGGGGATCAGCCCCAGCATTTT. Protein: CASSPDQGDQPQHF.

The chain links TRBV29-1 to TRBJ1-2; possibly TRBD1 for D (6 bases). Germline CDR1 and CDR2: SQVTM and ANQGSEA. V was shortened by 2 bases and J by 4 bases, with 8 bases between the two germline ends. The CDR3 length is 12 residues. Here the CDR3 reads CSVELGGYGYTF. The CDR3 DNA reads as TGCAGCGTTGAATTAGGGGGCTATGGCTACACCTTC.

Here the CDR3 reads CASSPLGQGDQPQHF. In nucleotides, the CDR3 is TGCGCCAGCAGCCCACTTGGACAGGGCGATCAGCCCCAGCATTTT. The chain uses TRBV5-1 and TRBJ1-5, with TRBD1 matching over 8 bases. The V gene's germline CDR1 is SGHRS and CDR2 YFSETQ. The CDR3 spans 15 residues. V lost 4 bases to trimming and J lost 5 bases; unmatched junction nucleotides: 8.